This TCR beta chain was observed in a study of blood T cell repertoires in COVID-19 (dated by TCRdb to about 2020). For the wider study: Samples from collaborators originated in the United States, Italy and Spain and spanned both the acute and convalescent phases of COVID-19. Subjects who had been exposed to COVID-19, were actively infected with it, or had recovered from it provided the deeply sampled blood TCRbeta repertoires that made up the dataset. Samples came from the ongoing ImmuneRACE study (first 160 participants) plus 1,254 subjects from 6 global collaborators. The material from the prospective study consisted of cDNA or gDNA derived from T cells, B-cell-depleted T cells, or PBMCs. A de-identified subject ID, COVID-19 status, age in years and sex were almost always included in the sample metadata. HLA class I and class II types, where available, came from metadata supplied by the sample provider rather than from assay-based typing. A freely available public database, intended as a resource for researchers studying the immune response to SARS-CoV-2, is where the repertoires were released.

Whole blood was collected in K2EDTA tubes by collaborating institutions according to the institutions' own protocols. For TCRbeta analysis, collaborators shipped samples in one of three forms: frozen whole blood, isolated PBMCs, or DNA extracted from either of those sample types. Via the germline V gene (reference sequence), CDR1 is MNHEY and CDR2 SMNVEV. Cut back by 6 bases and 5 bases, the V and J ends lie 11 bases apart. The CDR3 numbers 13 residues from cysteine through phenylalanine. The kept DNA is CDR3 alone, 39 bases in frame from the first base. Remarks on this clone: Its cognate antigen has yet to be identified. Per-base qualities were not stored, and no clone one base away is much larger.

What the authors observed across the whole study: Clinical and demographic metadata were provided uncurated, with the amount varying by source and participant.

TCRbeta CDR3 regions were amplified from genomic DNA using the immunoSEQ Assay, a bias-controlled multiplex PCR. As for the authors' bioinformatics: Within the assay, amplification of reference gene primers was used to estimate how many nucleated cells each sample contained. To quantify the absolute abundance of each unique TCRbeta CDR3 rearrangement, sequence reads were collapsed and filtered. For each sample, productive Simpson clonality was calculated by taking the square root of Simpson's diversity index across productive rearrangements. TCRdb took this table from immuneACCESS and kept in-frame rearrangements with V and J called. Such tables lack part of the clones; where checked against another copy, unresolved V genes explain under half of the gap, and the rest is unexplained. The DNA was the basis for D and trimming; V, J and clone size are from that table. Here the sample has about 87,000 clones; 86% occur a single time. Roughly 25% of the sample is taken by the ten largest.

The TCR originated in a human donor in a cohort sampled during active COVID-19. The sample taken for sequencing was peripheral blood. The chain is assembled from TRBV27 and TRBJ2-1, with TRBD2 as a weak D call on 6 bases. The encoded CDR3 is CASRRTGDNEQFF. Read as DNA, the sequence is TGTGCCAGCAGAAGGACGGGGGACAATGAGCAGTTCTTC.